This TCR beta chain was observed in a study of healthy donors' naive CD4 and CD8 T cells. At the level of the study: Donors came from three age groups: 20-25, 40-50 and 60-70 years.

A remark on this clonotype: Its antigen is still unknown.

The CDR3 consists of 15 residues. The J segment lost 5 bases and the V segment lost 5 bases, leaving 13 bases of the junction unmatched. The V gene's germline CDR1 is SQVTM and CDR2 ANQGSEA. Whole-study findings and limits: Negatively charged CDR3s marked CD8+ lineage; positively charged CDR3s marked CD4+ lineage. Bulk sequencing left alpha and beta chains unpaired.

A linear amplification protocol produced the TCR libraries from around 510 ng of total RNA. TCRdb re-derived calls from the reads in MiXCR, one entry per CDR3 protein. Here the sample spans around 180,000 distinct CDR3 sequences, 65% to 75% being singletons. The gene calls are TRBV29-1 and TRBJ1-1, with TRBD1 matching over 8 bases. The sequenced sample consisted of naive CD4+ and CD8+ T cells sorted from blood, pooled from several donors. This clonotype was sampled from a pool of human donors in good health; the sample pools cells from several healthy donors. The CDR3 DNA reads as TGCAGCGTTTGGCAGGGGGCCTCGGGAAGGACTGAAGCTTTCTTT. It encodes CSVWQGASGRTEAFF.